This entry lists 26 T cell receptor beta chains sequenced from one sample in a study of blood T cells in healthy people across ages. Using a J-beta primer mix together with a sample-barcoded 5' primer, a second PCR was run for 7 to 11 cycles. TCRdb ran MiXCR on the 5' RACE reads and lists one entry per CDR3 protein. The sample shows some 930,000 distinct CDR3 sequences, around 29% of them seen only once. The data were also submitted as part of a second study, on T cells of mothers and their children.

The specimen was blood. The origin of the receptors is a woman between 40 and 50 years old in good health.

This clonotype was counted at least ten times. The junction does not match germline at one end; this may be a read error. The chain carries TRBV6-2 or TRBV6-3 and TRBJ2-5; D not resolved. This CDR3 has 13 residues. Germline V gene data show CDR1 as MNHEY and CDR2 as SVGEGT. The CDR3 DNA reads TGTGTCAGCAGTTACAGTAGCCAAGAGACCCAGTACTTC. This gives the protein CVSSYSSQETQYF.

As to this clonotype: This may be a read error, as it is one base from a much larger clone. The genes are TRBV6-6 and TRBJ2-5; D is unclear. The CDR3 extends over 16 amino acids. With 0 bases removed from V and 4 bases from J, the gap between germline ends came to 15 bases. Germline assignment: CDR1 MNHNY and CDR2 SVGAGI (reference sequence). CDR3 loop: CASSYSMVPSPETQYF. The CDR3 nucleotides read TGTGCCAGCAGTTACTCGATGGTCCCCTCACCAGAGACCCAGTACTTC.

This clonotype was counted ten times or more. The chain employs TRBV5-1 and TRBJ2-1; TRBD2 matches at 9 bases. Looked up from germline, CDR1 is SGHRS and CDR2 is YFSETQ. CDR3 length: 14 amino acids. V was clipped by 5 bases and J by 5 bases; unmatched bases: 5. CDR3 sequence (DNA): TGCGCCAGCAGGGTAGCGGGGGCGAACAATGAGCAGTTCTTC. Its protein is CASRVAGANNEQFF.

This clonotype was recorded at least ten times. The chain couples TRBV27 to TRBJ2-7; TRBD1 matches at 9 bases. This CDR3 has 13 amino acids. The V gene's germline CDR1 is MNHEY and CDR2 SMNVEV (reference sequence). V lost 5 bases to trimming and J lost 6 bases; unmatched junction nucleotides: 5. The CDR3 spells CASSIRTGAEQYF. DNA for the CDR3: TGTGCCAGCAGTATACGGACAGGGGCCGAGCAGTACTTC.

This clonotype was observed at least ten times. This chain links TRBV9 with TRBJ2-5, with 7 bases identical to TRBD2. Germline loops: CDR1 SGDLS, CDR2 YYNGEE. The trim removed 2 bases at V and 3 bases at J, leaving 4 bases unmatched. The CDR3 has 14 residues. The DNA of the CDR3 is TGTGCCAGCAGCGTTGGGACTATCAAAGAGACCCAGTACTTC. Translating it yields CASSVGTIKETQYF.

The chain couples TRBV18 to TRBJ1-2; 7 bases agree with TRBD1. Germline lookup yields CDR1 KGHSH and CDR2 LQKENI. The V and J ends lost 4 bases and 2 bases, in that order; junction bases with no gene match: 7. This CDR3 spans 15 amino acids. CDR3: CASSHSRDSNYGYTF. CDR3 bases: TGTGCCAGCTCACACAGCAGGGACAGCAACTATGGCTACACCTTC.

This clonotype was detected ten times or more. This chain links TRBV6-5 with TRBJ2-7; D is uncertain. CDR1 MNHEY and CDR2 SVGAGI come from the germline V gene. V was cut by 6 bases and J by 2 bases, with 14 bases left in between. The CDR3 loop spans 14 amino acids. The DNA for the CDR3 is TGTGCCAGCAGAAGGGCGAAATTGGCCTACGAGCAGTACTTC. Translating gives CASRRAKLAYEQYF.

This clonotype was counted only a few times. V usage is TRBV6-2 or TRBV6-3 and J usage is TRBJ1-5; no firm D call. Trimming removed 6 bases at V and 0 bases at J, with 6 bases between. Germline V gene sequence: CDR1 MNHEY, CDR2 SVGEGT. The CDR3 is made up of 13 amino acids. CDR3 in amino acids: CASRHNSNQPQHF. CDR3 nucleotide sequence: TGTGCCAGCAGACATAATAGCAATCAGCCCCAGCATTTT.

This clonotype was found a few times. The chain links TRBV18 to TRBJ2-5; 10 nucleotides align to TRBD2. Germline CDR1 is KGHSH and CDR2 is LQKENI. The ends lost 2 bases at V and 2 bases at J; junction bases unmatched: 14. The length of the CDR3 is 19 residues. In nucleotides, the CDR3 is TGTGCCAGCTCACCATCCGGTATAGCGGGGGGCCGGAATCAAGAGACCCAGTACTTC. This sequence encodes CASSPSGIAGGRNQETQYF.

This clonotype has ten or more counts. The rearrangement joins TRBV7-3 to TRBJ2-5; 11 bases map to TRBD2. Germline V gives CDR1 SGHTA, CDR2 FQGTGA. V lost 3 bases to trimming and J lost 4 bases; unmatched junction nucleotides: 19. This CDR3 comprises 20 residues. CDR3 coding DNA: TGTGCCAGCAGCTTCCCCGGGACTAGCGGTTCCTGGGGGACTATAGAGACCCAGTACTTC. This codes for CASSFPGTSGSWGTIETQYF.

About this clonotype: Germline is not matched at one junction end, which may reflect a read error. V gene TRBV7-9 combines with J gene TRBJ1-4; D gene unclear. CDR3 length: 15 amino acids. Germline CDR1 is SEHNR and CDR2 is FQNEAQ (reference sequence). This chain's CDR3 is CANSLGPGLNEKLFF. The CDR3 nucleotides read TGTGCCAACAGCTTAGGCCCGGGGTTAAACGAAAAACTGTTTTTT.

This sequence joins TRBV6-6 and TRBJ1-2, with 9 nucleotides matching TRBD1. V gave up 2 bases and J gave up 2 bases; unmatched junction bases: 0. Looked up from germline, CDR1 is MNHNY and CDR2 is SVGAGI (reference sequence). The CDR3 covers 14 residues. The CDR3 protein is CASSYGQGNYGYTF. The DNA for the CDR3 is TGTGCCAGCAGTTACGGACAGGGGAACTATGGCTACACCTTC.

This clonotype was observed a few times. The rearrangement joins TRBV7-8 to TRBJ2-7, with 11 bases lining up with TRBD1. The CDR3 sequence is 18 residues long. In germline, CDR1 is SGHVS, CDR2 FQNEAQ. The trim removed 8 bases at V and 3 bases at J, leaving 18 bases unmatched. CDR3 region: CASSGLGTGGVFFYEQYF. CDR3 nucleotide sequence: TGTGCCAGCTCAGGGCTAGGGACAGGGGGAGTATTCTTCTACGAGCAGTACTTC.

This chain links TRBV20-1 with TRBJ1-5, with 9 nucleotides matching TRBD1. Germline lookup yields CDR1 DFQATT and CDR2 SNEGSKA (reference sequence). Trimming removed 3 bases from V and 7 bases from J; junction bases left unmatched: 7. This CDR3 has 14 residues. CDR3 amino acids: CSASRTGDVQPQHF. CDR3 nucleotide sequence: TGCAGTGCTAGTAGGACAGGGGATGTCCAGCCCCAGCATTTT.

CDR3 sequence: CASKGQASYEQYF. DNA of the CDR3: TGCGCCAGCAAGGGACAGGCGTCCTACGAGCAGTACTTC. This rearrangement joins TRBV4-1 to TRBJ2-7, with 8 bases aligning to TRBD1. V shed 7 bases and J 1 base; nucleotides not matched to a gene: 3. The CDR3 contains 13 residues. Germline V gene lookup returns CDR1 MGHRA and CDR2 YSYEKL.

This clonotype has a handful of counts. The chain combines TRBV24-1 with TRBJ2-2, with TRBD1 matching over 9 bases. V was pared by 2 bases and J by 4 bases, with 4 bases of the junction left unmatched. Germline V CDR1 and CDR2: KGHDR, SFDVKD. The CDR3 length is 16 residues. CDR3 sequence (DNA): TGTGCCACCAGTGATTCCGGGACAGGGACCACCGGGGAGCTGTTTTTT. Translating gives CATSDSGTGTTGELFF.

In this sample, this clonotype turned up many times. The chain links TRBV5-1 to TRBJ2-1; 12 positions match TRBD2. V was clipped by 4 bases and J by 7 bases; unmatched bases: 6. The germline V gene has CDR1 SGHRS and CDR2 YFSETQ. CDR3 length: 15 amino acids. The CDR3 protein is CASSATSGGGNEQFF. In DNA form, the CDR3 reads TGCGCCAGCAGCGCGACTAGCGGGGGTGGGAATGAGCAGTTCTTC.

This clonotype was counted only a few times. The chain is built from TRBV20-1 and TRBJ2-3, with D unresolved. The CDR3 has 14 amino acids. Trimming removed 5 bases at V and 1 base at J, with 13 bases between. CDR1 is DFQATT, CDR2 SNEGSKA, per germline (reference sequence). The CDR3, as DNA: TGCAGTGCTTTCGACCGCCGGGGCACAGATACGCAGTATTTT. As protein: CSAFDRRGTDTQYF.

A note on this clonotype: Germline and junction disagree at one end, which may indicate a read error. V is TRBV20-1 and J is TRBJ1-4; the D gene is possibly TRBD1 (6 bases). CDR3 length equals 12 residues. Germline assignment: CDR1 DFQATT and CDR2 SNEGSKA (reference sequence). The CDR3 region has the DNA TGCAGTGCTAGGGACAGTAATGAAAATCTGTTTTTT. This encodes CSARDSNENLFF.

This chain links TRBV3-1 with TRBJ2-3; D not certain. Per germline, CDR1 LGHDT and CDR2 YNNKEL (reference sequence). The CDR3 is made up of 15 amino acids. V lost 1 base and J 6 bases, leaving 14 bases between the germline ends. The CDR3 loop is CASSQGLVLFDTQYF. The CDR3 DNA reads TGTGCCAGCAGCCAAGGACTCGTCCTGTTCGATACGCAGTATTTT.

Remarks on this clonotype: A read error may produce the germline difference seen at one junction end. This CDR3 reads CSARDTQSRQTNYGHTF. CDR3 DNA sequence: TGCAGTGCTAGAGATACCCAATCCCGACAGACTAACTATGGCCACACCTTC. V gene TRBV20-1 combines with J gene TRBJ1-2; D is possibly TRBD1 (5 bases). The CDR3 runs 17 residues. The germline gives CDR1 DFQATT, CDR2 SNEGSKA (reference sequence).

This chain links TRBV12-3 or TRBV12-4 with TRBJ1-1, with D unclear. V lost 0 bases to trimming and J lost 8 bases, with 10 bases between them. The CDR3 contains 13 residues. CDR3 sequence: CASSLAPEYEAFF. The CDR3, as DNA: TGTGCCAGCAGTTTAGCCCCAGAATACGAAGCTTTCTTT.

At least ten counts were recorded for this clonotype. This chain links TRBV29-1 with TRBJ2-5; tentative D call: TRBD2 (6 bases). V gave up 3 bases and J gave up 5 bases, with 13 bases separating them. Germline V gene data show CDR1 as SQVTM and CDR2 as ANQGSEA. This CDR3 region has 13 residues. The CDR3 nucleotides are TGCAGCGTTGAGAGCGGGTTGGGGGAGACCCAGTACTTC. This translates into CSVESGLGETQYF.

The CDR3 DNA reads as TGTGCCAGCAATGAGAAGGGGCTCACTGAAGCTTTCTTT. It translates to CASNEKGLTEAFF. The chain links TRBV6-2 or TRBV6-3 to TRBJ1-1, with a weak D call TRBD1 (5 bases). The CDR3 is made up of 13 amino acids. Germline CDR1 is MNHEY and CDR2 is SVGEGT. Deletions cut 7 bases from V and 4 bases from J, with 13 bases between.

In its sample, this clonotype was seen many times. This chain connects TRBV11-2 to TRBJ2-7; D is unclear. V was shortened by 4 bases and J by 0 bases, with 13 bases between the two germline ends. Germline V gene sequence: CDR1 SGHAT, CDR2 FQNNGV. The length of the CDR3 is 15 residues. CDR3 nucleotides: TGTGCCAGCAGCTCATCAAGGGTTAGCTCCTACGAGCAGTACTTC. Protein: CASSSSRVSSYEQYF.

To note about this clonotype: A much larger clone differs by one base, so this may be a read error. The J gene is TRBJ2-1, the V gene TRBV6-4; 7 nucleotides match TRBD1. The CDR3 is made up of 18 amino acids. The V and J ends lost 0 bases and 1 base, in that order; junction bases with no gene match: 9. Germline V gene data show CDR1 as MRHNA and CDR2 as SNTAGT. In nucleotides, the CDR3 is TGTGCCAGCAGTGACTCAGGCTCTAGCAGGGGGTCCTACAATGAGCAGTTCTTC. Translation gives CASSDSGSSRGSYNEQFF.